This TCR beta chain derives from a study of vaccination and CD4 T cells after COVID-19. Points on this clonotype: Its antigen is unidentified.

With the Oncomine TCR Beta short-read assay, DNA from cultured CD4+ T cells was sequenced. MiXCR, run by TCRdb on the PCR reads, gives a single entry per CDR3 protein. Here the sample spans around 17,000 distinct CDR3 sequences, about 38% being singletons. Treatment: approximately 10-day PBMC culture with coronavirus spike peptide pools or control peptides (ViraFEST assay). This clonotype originated in a human donor who had recovered from COVID-19. The sample was CD4+ T cells from blood, cultured in vitro.

Here the CDR3 DNA reads TGTGCCACCAGTGATTGGGCCACTAACTATGGCTACACCTTC. It specifies CATSDWATNYGYTF. The V call is TRBV24-1, the J call TRBJ1-2; D gene uncertain. The germline CDR1 and CDR2 sequences are KGHDR and SFDVKD. This CDR3 has 14 amino acids. V dropped 2 bases and J dropped 0 bases, with 6 bases sitting between them.